A single sample is the source of the 19 T cell receptor beta chains below, sequenced in a study of blood T cells in healthy people across ages. The use of a sample-barcoded 5' primer and a J-beta primer mix characterized a second PCR of roughly 6 to 11 cycles. TCRdb re-analysed the 5' RACE reads in MiXCR, keeping a single row per CDR3 protein. The sample gives around 1,600,000 distinct CDR3 sequences, 42% of which show up once; 4% is in the top ten. Sequenced input: blood. The source is a woman aged 18-29 years in good health.

The genes are TRBV6-2 or TRBV6-3 and TRBJ2-5, with 9 bases that match TRBD2. The CDR3 has 13 residues. CDR1 is MNHEY, CDR2 SVGEGT, per germline. The ends lost 8 bases at V and 3 bases at J; junction bases unmatched: 4. The CDR3 region is CASLRLAEETQYF. Here the CDR3 DNA reads TGTGCCAGCCTCCGACTAGCGGAAGAGACCCAGTACTTC.

The chain is built from TRBV2 and TRBJ2-7, with 8 bases that match TRBD1. With the DNA end fitting TRBJ2-5 better, the J assignment may be wrong. This CDR3 has 13 residues. Germline V gene sequence: CDR1 SNHLY, CDR2 FYNNEI. The CDR3 coding sequence is TGTGCCAGCAGTGGGACAGGGAAAGAGACCCAGTACTTC. It yields the protein CASSGTGKETQYF.

The V call is TRBV7-2, the J call TRBJ1-5; D not certain. V was clipped by 1 base and J by 1 base, with 8 bases between them. The CDR3 runs to 15 residues. The germline CDR1 and CDR2 sequences are SGHTA and FQGNSA. DNA for the CDR3: TGTGCCAGCAGCTTAGGCAGTAGGAGCAATCAGCCCCAGCATTTT. Translating gives CASSLGSRSNQPQHF.

Only a few counts were recorded for this clonotype. The rearrangement joins TRBV28 to TRBJ2-3; 8 nucleotides agree with TRBD2. Germline loops: CDR1 MDHEN, CDR2 SYDVKM. With 7 bases clipped from V and 5 bases from J, the junction kept 20 bases outside the gene matches. CDR3 length: 18 residues. CDR3: CASTEIGSLREVGDTQYF. CDR3 DNA: TGTGCCAGCACCGAAATAGGGTCTTTGCGGGAGGTGGGAGATACGCAGTATTTT.

This clonotype was recorded a few times. The chain carries TRBV2 and TRBJ2-7; 9 nucleotides align to TRBD2. Trimming removed 4 bases from V and 10 bases from J; junction bases left unmatched: 14. The CDR3 length is 15 residues. The V gene's germline CDR1 is SNHLY and CDR2 FYNNEI. DNA of the CDR3: TGTGCCAGCAGTGTCGAGGCTAGCGGGGTGCAACTCCAGTACTTC. It yields the protein CASSVEASGVQLQYF.

This clonotype was recorded only once. A much larger clonotype is one base distant, so this may be a read error. The chain carries TRBV25-1 and TRBJ2-3; maybe TRBD2 (5 bases). The CDR3 has 14 amino acids. Germline V gives CDR1 MGHDK, CDR2 SYGVNS. V gave up 1 base and J gave up 4 bases, with 9 bases separating them. CDR3 in amino acids: CASSESEGPDTQYF. The CDR3 DNA follows: TGTGCCAGCAGTGAATCCGAGGGCCCAGATACGCAGTATTTT. The variable domain in full, completed from reference TRBV25-1 and TRBJ2-3, reads EADIYQTPRYLVIGTGKKITLECSQTMGHDKMYWYQQDPGMELHLIHYSYGVNSTEKGDLSSESTVSRIRTEHFPLTLESARPSHTSQYLCASSESEGPDTQYFGPGTRLTVL.

This clonotype has just a few counts. The V call is TRBV12-3 or TRBV12-4, the J call TRBJ2-7; D is ambiguous. V was cut by 0 bases and J by 6 bases, with 6 bases left in between. CDR3 length: 12 residues. CDR3 DNA: TGTGCCAGCAGTTTAGCGGGGTTCGAGCAGTACTTC. Its protein product is CASSLAGFEQYF.

V is TRBV4-3 and J is TRBJ1-2, with no clear D. Trimming cost V 4 bases and J 0 bases, with 9 bases left between them. The CDR3 sequence is 14 residues long. Germline loops: CDR1 LGHNA, CDR2 YSLEER. CDR3 region: CASSLTTANYGYTF. CDR3 nucleotide sequence: TGCGCCAGCAGCCTTACGACTGCTAACTATGGCTACACCTTC.

The rearrangement links TRBV5-1 to TRBJ2-5; the D gene is possibly TRBD1 (6 bases). The germline V and J ends were trimmed by 0 bases and 2 bases, with 11 bases remaining between them. Germline CDR1 reads SGHRS; CDR2 reads YFSETQ. The CDR3 is 15 amino acids. The CDR3 DNA sequence: TGCGCCAGCAGCTTGGCCCCAGGACAGCAAGAGACCCAGTACTTC. It encodes CASSLAPGQQETQYF. The entire variable domain, with the rest obtained from reference TRBV5-1 and TRBJ2-5, is as follows: KAGVTQTPRYLIKTRGQQVTLSCSPISGHRSVSWYQQTPGQGLQFLFEYFSETQRNKGNFPGRFSGRQFSNSRSEMNVSTLELGDSALYLCASSLAPGQQETQYFGPGTRLLVL.

The V gene is TRBV7-9, the J gene TRBJ1-5; weak D call: TRBD1 (5 bases). In germline, CDR1 is SEHNR, CDR2 FQNEAQ (reference sequence). The ends were cut back, 0 bases at V and 0 bases at J, with 9 bases in the middle. The CDR3 is 16 residues long. CDR3 sequence reads: CASSLATGHSNQPQHF. The CDR3 region has the DNA TGTGCCAGCAGCTTAGCAACAGGACATAGCAATCAGCCCCAGCATTTT. The full variable domain, completed using reference TRBV7-9 and TRBJ1-5, is DTGVSQNPRHKITKRGQNVTFRCDPISEHNRLYWYRQTLGQGPEFLTYFQNEAQLEKSRLLSDRFSAERPKGSFSTLEIQRTEQGDSAMYLCASSLATGHSNQPQHFGDGTRLSIL.

This clonotype turned up a few times. The chain has TRBV6-6 and TRBJ2-3, with TRBD2 as a possible D gene (6 bases). Germline V CDR1 and CDR2: MNHNY, SVGAGI (reference sequence). V lost 10 bases and J 4 bases, leaving 12 bases between the germline ends. The CDR3 is made up of 12 amino acids. The CDR3 spells CATLGGADTQYF. CDR3 nucleotides: TGTGCCACCTTAGGAGGGGCAGATACGCAGTATTTT.

This chain joins TRBV12-3 or TRBV12-4 and TRBJ2-7, with D unclear. The CDR3 runs 14 residues. V lost 3 bases, J lost 4 bases, and 13 bases lay in between. CDR3 DNA: TGTGCCAGCAGTTTTGACACAGCCCAATACGAGCAGTACTTC. Residues: CASSFDTAQYEQYF.

This CDR3 is CASSFRRENYGYTF. Written as DNA, the CDR3 is TGTGCCAGCAGTTTTCGCCGCGAGAACTATGGCTACACCTTC. The genes are TRBV27 and TRBJ1-2; D gene uncertain. Germline lookup yields CDR1 MNHEY and CDR2 SMNVEV (reference sequence). There are 14 residues in the CDR3. Trimming removed 3 bases from V and 2 bases from J, with 10 bases in between.

This clonotype was seen a handful of times. V usage is TRBV27 and J usage is TRBJ2-1, with D maybe TRBD2 (6 bases). This CDR3 spans 18 amino acids. Trimming removed 6 bases at V and 0 bases at J, with 21 bases between. Germline V CDR1 and CDR2: MNHEY, SMNVEV (reference sequence). CDR3 amino acids: CASSSQMRRGNSYNEQFF. The DNA for the CDR3 is TGTGCCAGCAGCTCGCAGATGCGGCGGGGCAACTCCTACAATGAGCAGTTCTTC.

The CDR3 loop reads CASMPRPGMVEQYF. The CDR3 bases are TGTGCCAGCATGCCCCGGCCGGGGATGGTCGAGCAGTACTTC. The rearrangement joins TRBV12-3 or TRBV12-4 to TRBJ2-7; D possibly corresponds to TRBD2 (5 bases). The V and J ends lost 7 bases and 6 bases respectively, with 19 bases between them. The CDR3 spans 14 residues.

A few counts support this clonotype. The chain joins TRBV7-8 to TRBJ2-6; D remains unclear. This CDR3 spans 15 amino acids. CDR1 SGHVS and CDR2 FQNEAQ come from the germline V gene. V dropped 4 bases and J dropped 0 bases, with 7 bases sitting between them. The CDR3 here is CASSSIVSGANVLTF. DNA for the CDR3: TGTGCCAGCAGCTCCATAGTCTCTGGGGCCAACGTCCTGACTTTC.

This clonotype was seen a handful of times. The V call is TRBV20-1, the J call TRBJ1-2; D is unresolved. V lost 6 bases to trimming and J lost 3 bases, with 17 bases between them. The CDR3 runs 14 residues. Germline V CDR1 and CDR2: DFQATT, SNEGSKA (reference sequence). This CDR3 reads CSAPPEITDYGYTF. The CDR3 bases are TGCAGTGCCCCACCCGAAATAACAGACTATGGCTACACCTTC.

J is TRBJ1-2 and V is TRBV20-1; a weak D match, TRBD1 (6 bases). In germline, CDR1 is DFQATT, CDR2 SNEGSKA (reference sequence). This CDR3 contains 15 residues. V dropped 2 bases and J dropped 4 bases, with 17 bases sitting between them. The CDR3 bases are TGCAGTGCTAGAATACGGGACACCCTTCGCTATGGCTACACCTTC. It yields the protein CSARIRDTLRYGYTF.

CDR3 in DNA: TGTGCCAGCAGCGCACCGGCCACAAACATTCAGTACTTC. Translated, it gives CASSAPATNIQYF. The chain joins TRBV21-1 to TRBJ2-4. TRBV21-1 is termed a pseudogene. There are 13 residues in the CDR3.